The 29 T cell receptor beta chains below were found in one sample sequenced in a study of OX40 agonist ivuxolimab in advanced cancers. Clones were read by immunoSEQ multiplex PCR, and TCRdb kept only the in-frame ones, dropping some. Of 70,000 to 95,000 clones in the sample, around 84% were seen once. The sequences come from CD4+ or CD8+ T cells sorted from blood, collected in a trial of the OX40 agonist ivuxolimab. The receptors originated from an adult with an advanced solid tumor such as melanoma, head and neck, liver or kidney cancer.

The rearrangement joins TRBV27 to TRBJ2-7; TRBD1 matches at 7 bases. The CDR3 is made up of 13 amino acids. Germline V gives CDR1 MNHEY, CDR2 SMNVEV (reference sequence). V trimming: 6 bases; J trimming: 2 bases; junction bases outside the gene matches: 4. CDR3 amino acids: CASSYGQAYEQYF. CDR3 sequence (DNA): TGTGCCAGCAGCTACGGACAGGCCTACGAGCAGTACTTC.

The genes are TRBV28 and TRBJ2-7, with D possibly being TRBD2 (6 bases). This CDR3 has 14 amino acids. Germline values: CDR1 MDHEN, CDR2 SYDVKM. V shed 7 bases and J shed 4 bases, with 17 bases lying between them. In DNA, the CDR3 is TGTGCCAGCACGATGCCCCCGGCGGGGTACGAGCAGTACTTC. It codes for CASTMPPAGYEQYF.

The V gene is TRBV5-1, the J gene TRBJ2-2, with D perhaps matching TRBD1 (5 bases). CDR3 length: 18 amino acids. Per the germline V gene, CDR1 is SGHRS and CDR2 is YFSETQ. V dropped 2 bases and J dropped 1 base, with 18 bases sitting between them. CDR3 sequence: CASSFSPRQFRNTGELFF. CDR3 DNA: TGCGCCAGCAGCTTTAGCCCGAGACAGTTTCGGAACACCGGGGAGCTGTTTTTT.

In this sample, this clone turned up a few times. V usage is TRBV7-2 and J usage is TRBJ2-7, with D possibly being TRBD2 (5 bases). CDR1 is SGHTA, CDR2 FQGNSA, per germline. V dropped 5 bases and J dropped 6 bases, with 11 bases sitting between them. The CDR3 runs 12 residues. This chain's CDR3 is CASSMRTSEQYF. In DNA form, the CDR3 reads TGTGCCAGCAGCATGCGGACTTCCGAGCAGTACTTC.

The CDR3 loop reads CASSFPTSGNSYNEQFF. The CDR3 region has the DNA TGCGCCAGCAGCTTTCCGACTAGCGGCAACTCCTACAATGAGCAGTTCTTC. The chain employs TRBV5-1 and TRBJ2-1; 9 nucleotides agree with TRBD2. There are 17 residues in the CDR3. Per the germline V gene, CDR1 is SGHRS and CDR2 is YFSETQ. Trimming at V came to 2 bases and at J to 0 bases, leaving 6 bases not matched to a gene.

The chain couples TRBV7-2 to TRBJ2-5, with 8 bases identical to TRBD1. The germline V gene encodes CDR1 SGHTA and CDR2 FQGNSA. V trimming: 5 bases; J trimming: 4 bases; junction bases outside the gene matches: 9. CDR3 size: 15 residues. CDR3 DNA sequence: TGTGCCAGCAGCCCCAACCCACAGGGGGGAGAGACCCAGTACTTC. As protein: CASSPNPQGGETQYF. Using reference TRBV7-2 and TRBJ2-5 for the parts outside the CDR3, the full variable domain is GAGVSQSPSNKVTEKGKDVELRCDPISGHTALYWYRQSLGQGLEFLIYFQGNSAPDKSGLPSDRFSAERTGGSVSTLTIQRTQQEDSAVYLCASSPNPQGGETQYFGPGTRLLVL.

V and J are TRBV7-9 and TRBJ1-1; a weak D match, TRBD1 (5 bases). The CDR3 length is 13 residues. Between the trimmed V and J ends, which lost 3 bases and 4 bases, there was a span of 9 bases. CDR1 and CDR2 from the germline V gene are SEHNR and FQNEAQ (reference sequence). CDR3 protein: CASSFGGSTEAFF. The CDR3 coding sequence is TGTGCCAGCAGCTTCGGGGGGAGCACTGAAGCTTTCTTT. The whole variable domain, filled in from reference TRBV7-9 and TRBJ1-1, reads DTGVSQNPRHKITKRGQNVTFRCDPISEHNRLYWYRQTLGQGPEFLTYFQNEAQLEKSRLLSDRFSAERPKGSFSTLEIQRTEQGDSAMYLCASSFGGSTEAFFGQGTRLTVV.

This clone was seen a few times. This sequence joins TRBV7-2 and TRBJ1-5, with a possible D match to TRBD1 (5 bases). The germline V gene encodes CDR1 SGHTA and CDR2 FQGNSA. This CDR3 has 15 amino acids. V was pared by 1 base and J by 0 bases, with 7 bases between. The CDR3 DNA reads as TGTGCCAGCAGCTTAGAGGGGTTTAGCAATCAGCCCCAGCATTTT. It specifies CASSLEGFSNQPQHF.

The V call is TRBV28, the J call TRBJ1-5, with D perhaps TRBD1 (5 bases). This CDR3 region has 14 residues. V was cut by 5 bases and J by 0 bases, with 8 bases left in between. Germline V gives CDR1 MDHEN, CDR2 SYDVKM. CDR3 protein: CASSRQISNQPQHF. As DNA, the CDR3 is TGTGCCAGCAGTCGACAGATTAGCAATCAGCCCCAGCATTTT.

The V gene is TRBV5-1, the J gene TRBJ2-7; D is uncertain. Trimming took off 4 bases at V and 5 bases at J, with 19 bases between the two ends. The CDR3 has 15 amino acids. Germline V CDR1 and CDR2: SGHRS, YFSETQ. The DNA for the CDR3 is TGCGCCAGCAGCCCCTTGGATGGGTTCCGGGACGAGCAGTACTTC. It translates to CASSPLDGFRDEQYF. Together with reference TRBV5-1 and TRBJ2-7, the CDR3 gives the full variable domain: KAGVTQTPRYLIKTRGQQVTLSCSPISGHRSVSWYQQTPGQGLQFLFEYFSETQRNKGNFPGRFSGRQFSNSRSEMNVSTLELGDSALYLCASSPLDGFRDEQYFGPGTRLTVT.

The rearrangement uses TRBV10-3 and TRBJ2-3; the match to TRBD2 covers 9 bases. J was trimmed by 0 bases and V by 3 bases; bases with no gene match: 4. CDR1 ENHRY and CDR2 SYGVKD come from the germline V gene. The CDR3 loop spans 16 amino acids. CDR3 sequence reads: CAISELAGESTDTQYF. The DNA of the CDR3 is TGTGCCATCAGTGAATTAGCGGGGGAGAGCACAGATACGCAGTATTTT.

This chain uses TRBV30 with TRBJ2-5; TRBD2 might be the D (5 bases). V lost 5 bases to trimming and J lost 5 bases, with 12 bases between them. This CDR3 has 12 amino acids. CDR1 and CDR2 from the germline V gene are GTSNPN and SVGIG (reference sequence). CDR3 sequence (DNA): TGTGCCTGGGCGGACTTCGGGGAGACCCAGTACTTC. Translated: CAWADFGETQYF.

The chain uses TRBV30 and TRBJ2-7; D is uncertain. The V and J ends lost 4 bases and 4 bases respectively, with 8 bases between them. CDR1 is GTSNPN and CDR2 is SVGIG in the germline V gene (reference sequence). The CDR3 is 11 amino acids. The CDR3 protein is CAWMVGYEQYF. The CDR3 DNA reads TGTGCCTGGATGGTGGGATACGAGCAGTACTTC.

This chain links TRBV2 with TRBJ2-3; no clear D. The CDR3 extends over 12 amino acids. Trimming shortened V by 8 bases and J by 2 bases, and 8 bases separated the two germline ends. Germline assignment: CDR1 SNHLY and CDR2 FYNNEI. CDR3 residues: CASAGDTDTQYF. The CDR3 coding sequence is TGTGCCAGCGCTGGGGACACAGATACGCAGTATTTT.

There are a few counts of this clone. The chain joins TRBV10-3 to TRBJ2-1; TRBD2 aligns across 13 bases. This CDR3 comprises 20 residues. With V trimmed by 5 bases and J by 0 bases, 13 bases remained unmatched. Looked up from germline, CDR1 is ENHRY and CDR2 is SYGVKD. The CDR3 DNA is TGTGCCATCAGTTTCCCCGGGACTAGCGGGGCCATGAGCTCCTACAATGAGCAGTTCTTC. Translated, it gives CAISFPGTSGAMSSYNEQFF.

The gene calls are TRBV28 and TRBJ2-1; D remains unclear. V was clipped by 5 bases and J by 3 bases, with 11 bases between them. This CDR3 comprises 14 residues. CDR1 and CDR2 from the germline V gene are MDHEN and SYDVKM. CDR3 region: CASSGIQNYNEQFF. In DNA, the CDR3 is TGTGCCAGCAGTGGGATACAGAACTACAATGAGCAGTTCTTC.

This clone came up many times. This CDR3 reads CASSPGTTSLYGYTF. In DNA, the CDR3 is TGCGCCAGCAGCCCGGGGACCACTTCCCTCTATGGCTACACCTTC. The J gene is TRBJ1-2, the V gene TRBV4-3, with a weak D call TRBD1 (5 bases). The CDR3 sequence is 15 residues long. V was trimmed by 4 bases and J by 4 bases, leaving 16 bases between them. Germline loops: CDR1 LGHNA, CDR2 YSLEER.

V gene TRBV27 combines with J gene TRBJ2-7; 9 bases agree with TRBD2. The CDR3 runs 17 residues. V lost 1 base and J lost 3; bases outside the gene matches: 10. Germline-derived CDR1 and CDR2 are MNHEY and SMNVEV (reference sequence). The CDR3 bases are TGTGCCAGCAGTTTATGGGGTGGGCTAGCGGGACGCTACGAGCAGTACTTC. The encoded protein is CASSLWGGLAGRYEQYF.

The chain uses TRBV19 and TRBJ2-4; the D gene is possibly TRBD2 (7 bases). V lost 6 bases to trimming and J lost 7 bases, with 19 bases between them. The CDR3 extends over 15 amino acids. Germline lookup yields CDR1 LNHDA and CDR2 SQIVND (reference sequence). The CDR3 spells CASSPTRGAGNIQYF. For the CDR3, the DNA is TGTGCCAGTAGCCCGACCCGGGGGGCTGGCAACATTCAGTACTTC.

The V call is TRBV4-2, the J call TRBJ2-7; TRBD1 matches 8 bases. Germline V gene sequence: CDR1 LGHNA, CDR2 YNFKEQ. Germline trimming cut 4 bases from V and 2 bases from J; bases unmatched to any gene: 7. The CDR3 contains 15 residues. In nucleotides, the CDR3 is TGTGCCAGCAGCCGAGGCCAGGGGGCCGCCTACGAGCAGTACTTC. Its translation: CASSRGQGAAYEQYF.

The chain links TRBV10-1 to TRBJ1-1; 8 bases agree with TRBD1. Germline V gene data show CDR1 as WNHNN and CDR2 as SYGVQD (reference sequence). The CDR3 spans 19 residues. V was clipped by 0 bases and J by 6 bases; unmatched bases: 18. This chain's CDR3 is CASSESTRIKQGVRSEAFF. As DNA, the CDR3 is TGCGCCAGCAGTGAGTCGACAAGAATAAAACAGGGGGTTAGGTCTGAAGCTTTCTTT.

This clone was counted a single time. The chain recombines TRBV6-4 with TRBJ2-1; 7 nucleotides match TRBD2. The CDR3 sequence is 14 residues long. Germline CDR1 reads MRHNA; CDR2 reads SNTAGT. Losses at the gene ends were 6 bases for V and 0 bases for J; bases not matched to a gene: 2. The CDR3, as DNA: TGTGCCAGCAGCGGGGGGTCCTCCTACAATGAGCAGTTCTTC. The encoded protein is CASSGGSSYNEQFF.

The gene calls are TRBV4-2 and TRBJ2-7; the D gene is possibly TRBD1 (5 bases). The CDR3 is 15 residues long. Per germline, CDR1 LGHNA and CDR2 YNFKEQ. Trimming removed 0 bases from V and 6 bases from J, with 15 bases in between. CDR3 residues: CASSQEGPGPGEQYF. CDR3 DNA: TGTGCCAGCAGCCAAGAGGGGCCGGGTCCCGGCGAGCAGTACTTC.

The chain couples TRBV25-1 to TRBJ1-2, with D maybe TRBD1 (5 bases). Trimming removed 1 base at V and 4 bases at J, with 13 bases between. CDR3 size: 15 residues. CDR1 and CDR2 (germline): MGHDK, SYGVNS. The CDR3 is CASSEFYGASYGYTF. CDR3 in DNA: TGTGCCAGCAGTGAATTCTATGGGGCCTCCTATGGCTACACCTTC.

The genes are TRBV5-1 and TRBJ2-7; either TRBD1 or TRBD2 may fit D (5 bases each). The V gene lost 4 bases and the J gene lost 7 bases, with 12 bases spanning the gap. The CDR3 covers 12 residues. Germline V gene data show CDR1 as SGHRS and CDR2 as YFSETQ. The CDR3 loop is CASSLGTGEQYF. In DNA form, the CDR3 reads TGCGCCAGCAGCCTGGGGACGGGGGAGCAGTACTTC.

The rearrangement uses TRBV18 and TRBJ2-1; 8 bases match TRBD2. The CDR3 consists of 16 residues. Germline V gene lookup returns CDR1 KGHSH and CDR2 LQKENI. V gave up 3 bases and J gave up 9 bases; unmatched junction bases: 13. The CDR3 sequence: CASSPLAGGGEGEQFF. In DNA form, the CDR3 reads TGTGCCAGCTCACCCCTCGCGGGAGGTGGAGAGGGTGAGCAGTTCTTC.

The chain is built from TRBV7-2 and TRBJ2-2, with 9 bases that match TRBD2. Per the germline V gene, CDR1 is SGHTA and CDR2 is FQGNSA. The CDR3 has 14 residues. The trim removed 5 bases at V and 4 bases at J, leaving 2 bases unmatched. CDR3: CASSRGGVTGELFF. The CDR3 nucleotides read TGTGCCAGCAGCCGCGGGGGGGTCACCGGGGAGCTGTTTTTT.

The chain has TRBV19 and TRBJ1-1; the D is unclear. Deletions cut 4 bases from V and 3 bases from J, with 9 bases between. Germline lookup yields CDR1 LNHDA and CDR2 SQIVND (reference sequence). The CDR3 consists of 13 residues. CDR3 residues: CASSTPQDTEAFF. The CDR3 coding sequence is TGTGCCAGTAGTACCCCCCAGGACACTGAAGCTTTCTTT.

The table lists this clone with a count of one. This chain uses TRBV5-6 with TRBJ2-5, with D perhaps TRBD2 (5 bases). Germline CDR1 SGHDT, CDR2 YYEEEE. V was shortened by 1 base and J by 5 bases, with 18 bases between the two germline ends. There are 16 residues in the CDR3. The CDR3 is CASSLFSEAPGETQYF. DNA for the CDR3: TGTGCCAGCAGCTTGTTTTCGGAGGCCCCTGGGGAGACCCAGTACTTC. Looking up the rest from reference TRBV5-6 and TRBJ2-5 gives the full variable domain: DAGVTQSPTHLIKTRGQQVTLRCSPKSGHDTVSWYQQALGQGPQFIFQYYEEEERQRGNFPDRFSGHQFPNYSSELNVNALLLGDSALYLCASSLFSEAPGETQYFGPGTRLLVL.